A single sample gave rise to the 17 T cell receptor beta chains below, sequenced in a study of blood T cells in healthy people across ages. Then a second PCR, running about 6 to 11 cycles, was carried out with a sample-barcoded 5' primer and a J-beta primer mix. TCRdb used MiXCR to reprocess the 5' RACE reads, holding one entry per CDR3 protein. This sample yields some 900,000 distinct CDR3 sequences, of which under 30% are seen a single time; 15% to 20% belongs to the top ten. Sequencing was done on a sample of blood. The receptors derive from a woman aged 80 or over in good health.

V is TRBV7-2 and J is TRBJ2-2; D may match TRBD1 or TRBD2 (5 bases each). Germline values: CDR1 SGHTA, CDR2 FQGNSA. V lost 1 base, J lost 6 bases, and 15 bases lay in between. This CDR3 is built from 16 residues. DNA of the CDR3: TGTGCCAGCAGCTTAGTTCCCCCTGGGGGTGCCGGGGAGCTGTTTTTT. As protein: CASSLVPPGGAGELFF.

This clonotype has a single count. The chain joins TRBV12-3 or TRBV12-4 to TRBJ1-2; possible D gene TRBD1, 6 bases. The CDR3 is made up of 13 amino acids. Trimming took 6 bases from V and 10 from J, leaving 18 bases between them. This CDR3 reads CASSSGTRSVYTF. The CDR3 DNA sequence: TGTGCCAGCAGCTCCGGGACAAGATCGGTCTACACCTTC.

With respect to this clonotype: A much larger clone lies one base from this, so it may be a read error. This chain links TRBV12-3 or TRBV12-4 with TRBJ2-1, with no clear D. The tail of the sequence fits TRBJ2-7 better, so the J call may be wrong. This CDR3 has 15 residues. The CDR3 spells CASSPPFAAYNEQYF. CDR3 DNA sequence: TGTGCCAGCAGCCCCCCATTCGCCGCCTACAATGAGCAGTACTTC.

The rearrangement joins TRBV14 to TRBJ1-6; perhaps TRBD1 as D (5 bases). CDR3 size: 14 residues. The germline V gene has CDR1 SGHDN and CDR2 FVKESK. The ends were cut back, 2 bases at V and 7 bases at J, with 9 bases in the middle. CDR3 sequence: CASSQSGRNSPLHF. In DNA, the CDR3 is TGTGCCAGCAGCCAATCAGGGCGGAATTCACCCCTCCACTTT.

V and J are TRBV29-1 and TRBJ2-2, with 9 bases that match TRBD1. CDR3 length equals 16 residues. Germline trimming cut 3 bases from V and 3 bases from J; bases unmatched to any gene: 8. Germline V CDR1 and CDR2: SQVTM, ANQGSEA. The CDR3, as DNA: TGCAGCGTTGACCTCCGGGGGACAGGGCACACCGGGGAGCTGTTTTTT. Amino acids: CSVDLRGTGHTGELFF.

The rearrangement links TRBV20-1 to TRBJ1-4; D ambiguous. Germline V lookup: CDR1 DFQATT, CDR2 SNEGSKA (reference sequence). V lost 0 bases to trimming and J lost 0 bases, with 8 bases between them. The CDR3 totals 15 residues. CDR3 nucleotide sequence: TGCAGTGCTAGAGATTTGTATGCAACTAATGAAAAACTGTTTTTT. It translates to CSARDLYATNEKLFF.

On this clonotype itself: Sequence at one end of the junction differs from germline and may be a read error. The chain uses TRBV12-3 or TRBV12-4 and TRBJ1-1; 7 positions agree with TRBD1. This CDR3 has 13 residues. CDR3 bases: TGTGCCAGCTTGAGGGGGCTGGTAACTGAAGTTTTCTTT. Amino acids: CASLRGLVTEVFF.

The chain links TRBV11-2 to TRBJ1-1; D is undetermined. Germline V gene sequence: CDR1 SGHAT, CDR2 FQNNGV. This CDR3 region has 16 residues. With 2 bases removed from V and 1 base from J, the gap between germline ends came to 14 bases. The CDR3 sequence is CASSLSSGVTNTEAFF. DNA of the CDR3: TGTGCCAGCAGCTTATCATCCGGGGTGACGAACACTGAAGCTTTCTTT. The full variable domain, rest sourced from reference TRBV11-2 and TRBJ1-1, is EAGVAQSPRYKIIEKRQSVAFWCNPISGHATLYWYQQILGQGPKLLIQFQNNGVVDDSQLPKDRFSAERLKGVDSTLKIQPAKLEDSAVYLCASSLSSGVTNTEAFFGQGTRLTVV.

With regard to this clonotype: One base away lies a much larger clone, so this may be a sequencing read error. The chain is built from TRBV5-1 and TRBJ2-5; D might be TRBD2 (7 bases). CDR3 size: 15 residues. Trimming pared 0 bases from V and 4 bases from J, leaving 13 bases between. Germline CDR1 is SGHRS and CDR2 is YFSETQ. The CDR3 nucleotides are TGCGCCAGCAGCTTGGGACGGGGGGCCCGAGAGACCCAGTACTTC. Translating it yields CASSLGRGARETQYF. The full variable domain, in which reference TRBV5-1 and TRBJ2-5 provide the parts outside the CDR3, is KAGVTQTPRYLIKTRGQQVTLSCSPISGHRSVSWYQQTPGQGLQFLFEYFSETQRNKGNFPGRFSGRQFSNSRSEMNVSTLELGDSALYLCASSLGRGARETQYFGPGTRLLVL.

In regard to this clonotype: A much more abundant neighbour one base away suggests this may be a read error. The rearrangement joins TRBV10-2 to TRBJ2-5; 7 bases match TRBD1. CDR1 and CDR2 (germline): WSHSY, SAAADI. There are 15 residues in the CDR3. The CDR3 loop reads CASSESRGGVETRYF. CDR3 coding DNA: TGCGCCAGCAGTGAGTCGCGAGGGGGCGTAGAGACCCGGTACTTC.

In this sample, this clonotype turned up many times. This chain connects TRBV6-2 or TRBV6-3 to TRBJ2-7, with TRBD1 matching over 10 bases. Germline V CDR1 and CDR2: MNHEY, SVGEGT. This CDR3 region has 15 residues. V lost 6 bases to trimming and J lost 2 bases; unmatched junction nucleotides: 7. CDR3 amino acids: CASRERGQGTYEQYF. CDR3 nucleotide sequence: TGTGCCAGCAGGGAACGGGGACAGGGGACCTACGAGCAGTACTTC.

This clonotype was detected many times. The V gene is TRBV6-2 or TRBV6-3, the J gene TRBJ1-4; no firm D call. The V gene lost 0 bases and the J gene lost 0 bases, with 17 bases spanning the gap. This CDR3 has 19 amino acids. Germline V gene sequence: CDR1 MNHEY, CDR2 SVGEGT. The CDR3: CASSYSTWRKQATNEKLFF. CDR3 coding DNA: TGTGCCAGCAGTTACTCAACGTGGCGGAAGCAAGCAACTAATGAAAAACTGTTTTTT.

This clonotype was observed at least ten times. The chain has TRBV9 and TRBJ1-2; 8 bases map to TRBD1. CDR3 length: 14 residues. V lost 0 bases, J lost 2 bases, and 0 bases stayed unmatched. Germline values: CDR1 SGDLS, CDR2 YYNGEE. CDR3 DNA: TGTGCCAGCAGCGTAGGACAGGGGAACTATGGCTACACCTTC. Translating gives CASSVGQGNYGYTF.

Turning to this clonotype: A much larger clone lies a single base off, so this may be a read error. The chain uses TRBV12-3 or TRBV12-4 and TRBJ2-7; D might be TRBD1 (5 bases). The CDR3 loop spans 14 amino acids. V lost 4 bases, J lost 10 bases, and 20 bases lay in between. The CDR3 DNA reads TGTGCCAGCAGTTACGGACATGAACAAGACACCCAGTACTTC. Its protein product is CASSYGHEQDTQYF.

This chain connects TRBV2 to TRBJ1-5; 9 bases line up with TRBD1. Looked up from germline, CDR1 is SNHLY and CDR2 is FYNNEI. The length of the CDR3 is 14 residues. J lost 3 bases, V lost 11 bases, and 8 bases had no gene match. The CDR3 loop reads CAGSGTGSNQPQHF. DNA for the CDR3: TGTGCCGGATCCGGGACAGGGTCCAATCAGCCCCAGCATTTT.

The rearrangement uses TRBV12-3 or TRBV12-4 and TRBJ2-3, with D perhaps TRBD2 (6 bases). Trimming stripped 5 bases from V and 4 bases from J, with 10 bases between. The CDR3 runs 13 residues. DNA of the CDR3: TGTGCCAGCAGTATAGGGACTGCAGATACGCAGTATTTT. Its protein product is CASSIGTADTQYF.

The chain employs TRBV10-3 and TRBJ2-1; 8 positions match TRBD1. Losses at the gene ends were 2 bases for V and 2 bases for J; bases not matched to a gene: 2. Germline V gene data show CDR1 as ENHRY and CDR2 as SYGVKD. The CDR3 totals 15 residues. The CDR3 sequence is CAISEEGQAYNEQFF. DNA for the CDR3: TGTGCCATCAGTGAGGAGGGACAGGCCTACAATGAGCAGTTCTTC.